This entry lists 5 T cell receptor beta chains sequenced from one sample in a study of blood T cell repertoires in COVID-19. Profiling relied on immunoSEQ multiplex PCR, and the TCRdb table lists in-frame clones only, not all of them. The sample shows roughly 43,000 clones, over 80% of them seen only once. Sequenced input: peripheral blood. Source of these receptors: a man in his sixties with active COVID-19.

V gene TRBV28 combines with J gene TRBJ1-2; D is unclear. This CDR3 is 12 amino acids long. Germline values: CDR1 MDHEN, CDR2 SYDVKM. The V end was cut by 5 bases, the J end by 7 bases, with 11 bases between. CDR3: CASSPGLAGYTF. For the CDR3, the DNA is TGTGCCAGCAGTCCCGGACTCGCTGGCTACACCTTC.

This chain joins TRBV11-2 and TRBJ1-1; D perhaps matches TRBD1 (5 bases). The V end was cut by 4 bases, the J end by 1 base, with 13 bases between. The CDR3 is 15 residues long. Germline V CDR1 and CDR2: SGHAT, FQNNGV. CDR3 loop: CASSSLRGRNTEAFF. The CDR3 DNA is TGTGCCAGCAGCTCCCTCCGGGGGAGGAACACTGAAGCTTTCTTT.

V is TRBV6-5 and J is TRBJ1-6, with D possibly TRBD1 on 6 matching bases. Germline lookup yields CDR1 MNHEY and CDR2 SVGAGI. This CDR3 is 14 amino acids long. The ends were cut back, 6 bases at V and 5 bases at J, with 11 bases in the middle. DNA of the CDR3: TGTGCCAGCAGATGGTCAGGGGATAATTCACCCCTCCACTTT. Translating it yields CASRWSGDNSPLHF.

This chain joins TRBV6-1 and TRBJ1-2, with D possibly being TRBD1 (6 bases). Trimming pared 3 bases from V and 5 bases from J, leaving 19 bases between. The CDR3 extends over 16 amino acids. The germline V gene has CDR1 MNHNS and CDR2 SASEGT. The CDR3 spells CASSEGGGGAGYGYTF. The CDR3 region has the DNA TGTGCCAGCAGTGAGGGAGGCGGGGGCGCGGGATATGGCTACACCTTC.

This clone was seen a few times. This chain uses TRBV9 with TRBJ2-7; 10 nucleotides match TRBD2. The CDR3 contains 15 residues. The trim removed 2 bases at V and 3 bases at J, leaving 5 bases unmatched. Germline CDR1 is SGDLS and CDR2 is YYNGEE. The CDR3 DNA follows: TGTGCCAGCAGCGTGAGCGGGAGGGCCGGCTACGAGCAGTACTTC. It yields the protein CASSVSGRAGYEQYF.